Following are 11 T cell receptor beta chains from one sample sequenced in a study of T cell responses to AZD1222 COVID-19 vaccine. Measured with immunoSEQ multiplex PCR; TCRdb has only the in-frame clones, and not every one. The sample has approximately 140,000 clones, roughly 90% seen once. The sequences come from peripheral blood, collected on day 0 of AZD1222 vaccination. These receptors originate from an adult in good health.

The chain joins TRBV7-8 to TRBJ2-2, with 7 bases aligning to TRBD2. The CDR3 totals 16 residues. The germline V gene has CDR1 SGHVS and CDR2 FQNEAQ. The J segment lost 4 bases and the V segment lost 1 base, leaving 6 bases of the junction unmatched. The CDR3, as DNA: TGTGCCAGCAGCTTAGGGCGAGGGAGGGGCACCGGGGAGCTGTTTTTT. It is translated as CASSLGRGRGTGELFF.

CDR3 nucleotides: TGTGCCAGCAGCGTAGAAGGAATCATCTCTGGAAACACCATATATTTT. As protein: CASSVEGIISGNTIYF. This sequence joins TRBV9 and TRBJ1-3; D is uncertain. V was trimmed by 0 bases and J by 0 bases, leaving 10 bases between them. The CDR3 extends over 16 amino acids. Germline CDR1 is SGDLS and CDR2 is YYNGEE.

V gene TRBV4-2 combines with J gene TRBJ1-5; maybe TRBD1 (6 bases). The germline gives CDR1 LGHNA, CDR2 YNFKEQ. The CDR3 consists of 15 residues. Trimming removed 1 base from V and 2 bases from J, with 9 bases in between. The CDR3 here is CASSQGRGGNQPQHF. CDR3 DNA: TGTGCCAGCAGCCAAGGAAGGGGGGGCAATCAGCCCCAGCATTTT.

The chain has TRBV9 and TRBJ1-3; 7 bases line up with TRBD1. Germline CDR1 SGDLS, CDR2 YYNGEE. CDR3 size: 15 residues. The V and J ends lost 4 bases and 1 base, in that order; junction bases with no gene match: 5. The CDR3 DNA is TGTGCCAGCAGCTCGTTGGGACAGTCTGGAAACACCATATATTTT. Translation: CASSSLGQSGNTIYF.

This chain links TRBV5-1 with TRBJ2-1; TRBD2 is a possible D gene (5 bases). The germline V and J ends were trimmed by 8 bases and 8 bases, with 26 bases remaining between them. Germline V CDR1 and CDR2: SGHRS, YFSETQ. There are 16 residues in the CDR3. The CDR3 sequence: CARIKHSRTTRDEQFF. CDR3 nucleotides: TGCGCCAGGATAAAACACTCTCGAACTACTAGGGATGAGCAGTTCTTC.

This clone was seen more than once but under ten times. The rearrangement joins TRBV19 to TRBJ1-5; 10 bases are shared with TRBD1. The CDR3 totals 15 residues. The V and J ends lost 4 bases and 6 bases, in that order; junction bases with no gene match: 6. Germline V gene lookup returns CDR1 LNHDA and CDR2 SQIVND (reference sequence). CDR3: CASSTGTGAVQPQHF. The CDR3 DNA follows: TGTGCCAGTAGTACTGGGACAGGGGCAGTTCAGCCCCAGCATTTT.

J is TRBJ1-1 and V is TRBV4-1, with 8 positions matching TRBD1. CDR3 size: 15 residues. The V gene's germline CDR1 is MGHRA and CDR2 YSYEKL. V lost 4 bases and J lost 7; bases outside the gene matches: 11. The CDR3 nucleotides are TGCGCCAGCAGCCCCGTGGGCAGGGGGCACGGTGAAGCTTTCTTT. Protein sequence: CASSPVGRGHGEAFF.

The chain has TRBV20-1 and TRBJ2-2; the match to TRBD2 covers 8 bases. The junction had 9 bases not matched to a gene; V was cut back by 3 bases and J by 9 bases. The CDR3 contains 14 residues. CDR1 and CDR2 (germline): DFQATT, SNEGSKA (reference sequence). The CDR3 is CSASYAGGVRELFF. CDR3 sequence (DNA): TGCAGTGCTAGTTACGCGGGAGGCGTCCGGGAGCTGTTTTTT.

The chain has TRBV29-1 and TRBJ2-7; 11 bases align to TRBD2. V lost 4 bases and J lost 3; bases outside the gene matches: 2. CDR1 is SQVTM, CDR2 ANQGSEA, per germline. The CDR3 runs to 13 residues. CDR3: CSVGLAGFYEQYF. The CDR3 region has the DNA TGCAGCGTTGGACTAGCGGGATTCTACGAGCAGTACTTC.

This clone was counted a few times. V gene TRBV5-6 combines with J gene TRBJ1-2; D perhaps matches TRBD1 (5 bases). Germline V gives CDR1 SGHDT, CDR2 YYEEEE. The CDR3 covers 13 residues. V lost 8 bases and J lost 3, with 14 bases in between. CDR3 sequence (DNA): TGTGCCAGTCAAAAACTAGGGGACTATGGCTACACCTTC. Translation gives CASQKLGDYGYTF.

V and J are TRBV27 and TRBJ2-1, with 15 nucleotides matching TRBD2. V was pared by 4 bases and J by 7 bases, with 2 bases of the junction left unmatched. The CDR3 extends over 15 amino acids. The germline V gene has CDR1 MNHEY and CDR2 SMNVEV (reference sequence). The CDR3 is CASSSGTSGRNEQFF. CDR3 sequence (DNA): TGTGCCAGCAGTTCGGGGACTAGCGGGAGGAATGAGCAGTTCTTC.